The next 4 T cell receptor beta chains were all read from a single sample in a study of CD8 T cells in Susac syndrome. Random hexamers served to reverse transcribe roughly 0.5 to 1 ug RNA. TCRdb re-called the immunoSEQ multiplex PCR reads with MiXCR, one entry per CDR3 protein. There are about 200,000 distinct CDR3 sequences in the sample; roughly 94% occur only once, and about 0.095% lies in the top ten. Sequencing was carried out using CD4+ T cells from PBMCs. All receptors derive from a human donor in good health.

The chain links TRBV12-3 or TRBV12-4 to TRBJ2-5; either TRBD1 or TRBD2 may supply D (5 bases each). The V end was cut by 7 bases, the J end by 2 bases, with 14 bases between. CDR3 length equals 14 residues. The CDR3 spells CASKRGAAQETQYF. CDR3 nucleotide sequence: TGTGCCAGCAAGAGAGGGGCAGCTCAAGAGACCCAGTACTTC.

The chain carries TRBV20-1 and TRBJ2-3; 7 bases align to TRBD2. Per the germline V gene, CDR1 is DFQATT and CDR2 is SNEGSKA (reference sequence). This CDR3 has 12 amino acids. CDR3 DNA: TGCAGCCCCGGGGGGAACACAGATACGCAGTATTTT. Translated: CSPGGNTDTQYF.

The rearrangement uses TRBV3-1 and TRBJ1-2; D not certain. The DNA end lines up better with TRBJ2-1; the J call may be wrong. There are 13 residues in the CDR3. CDR1 and CDR2 from the germline V gene are LGHDT and YNNKEL (reference sequence). CDR3 nucleotides: TGTGCCAGCAGCCAAGGAGCCTCCGATAGTCAGTTCTTC. It encodes CASSQGASDSQFF.

V gene TRBV9 combines with J gene TRBJ1-1; no definite D call. Germline V lookup: CDR1 SGDLS, CDR2 YYNGEE. This CDR3 spans 13 amino acids. Trimming stripped 0 bases from V and 1 base from J, with 4 bases between. CDR3 sequence: CASSVGANTEAFF. DNA of the CDR3: TGTGCCAGCAGCGTAGGGGCGAACACTGAAGCTTTCTTT. Full variable domain (rest looked up from reference TRBV9 and TRBJ1-1): DSGVTQTPKHLITATGQRVTLRCSPRSGDLSVYWYQQSLDQGLQFLIQYYNGEERAKGNILERFSAQQFPDLHSELNLSSLELGDSALYFCASSVGANTEAFFGQGTRLTVV.